The TCR beta chain under discussion was sequenced for a study of T-cell memory formation after mild COVID-19. Study in general: Among the donors, TCR clusters were largely specific to each donor. General study points: The appearance of some responding clones in pre-infection memory suggested that cross-reactive memory joined.

Using its own MiXCR run on the 5' RACE reads, TCRdb lists one record per CDR3 protein. The sample lists around 80,000 distinct CDR3 sequences; approximately 15% were seen once. Germline lookup yields CDR1 DFQATT and CDR2 SNEGSKA (reference sequence). The CDR3 has 16 amino acids. V shed 1 base and J shed 0 bases, with 13 bases lying between them. Ten or more counts support this clonotype. Antigen unknown. This chain uses TRBV20-1 with TRBJ1-5, with a weak D call TRBD1 (6 bases). The receptor comes from an adult woman who had mild COVID-19 (a few samples of this study predate the infection). Cell type and time point are not known. The sample comprised PBMCs or a T cell subset sorted from them (not recorded which). The CDR3 reads CSARVRGLYSNQPQHF. The DNA of the CDR3 is TGCAGTGCTAGAGTCAGGGGACTATATAGCAATCAGCCCCAGCATTTT.